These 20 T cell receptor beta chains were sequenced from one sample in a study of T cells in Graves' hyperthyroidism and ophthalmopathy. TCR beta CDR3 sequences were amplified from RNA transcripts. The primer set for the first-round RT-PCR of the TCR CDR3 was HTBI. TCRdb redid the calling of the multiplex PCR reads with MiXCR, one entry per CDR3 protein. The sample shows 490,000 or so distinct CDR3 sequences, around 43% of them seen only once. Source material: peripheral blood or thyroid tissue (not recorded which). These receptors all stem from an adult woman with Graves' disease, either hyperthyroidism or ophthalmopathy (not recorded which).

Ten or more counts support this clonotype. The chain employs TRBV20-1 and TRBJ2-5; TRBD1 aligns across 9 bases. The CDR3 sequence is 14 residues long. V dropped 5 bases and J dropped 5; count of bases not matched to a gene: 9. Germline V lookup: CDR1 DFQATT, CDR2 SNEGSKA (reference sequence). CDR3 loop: CSALEWDRDETQYF. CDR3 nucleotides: TGCAGTGCTCTAGAATGGGACAGGGACGAGACCCAGTACTTC.

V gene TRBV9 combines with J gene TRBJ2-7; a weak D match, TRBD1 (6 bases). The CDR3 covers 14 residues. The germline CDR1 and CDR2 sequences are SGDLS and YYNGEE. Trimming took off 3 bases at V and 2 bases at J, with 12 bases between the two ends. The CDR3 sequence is CASSEGDTPYEQYF. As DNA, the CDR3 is TGTGCCAGCAGCGAGGGGGACACCCCCTACGAGCAGTACTTC.

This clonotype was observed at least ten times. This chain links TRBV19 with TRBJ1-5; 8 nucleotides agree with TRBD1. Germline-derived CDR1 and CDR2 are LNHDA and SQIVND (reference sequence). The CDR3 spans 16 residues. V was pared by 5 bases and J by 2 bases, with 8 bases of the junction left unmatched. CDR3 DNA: TGTGCCAGTAGTCCTATCAGGGGGCTCGGCAATCAGCCCCAGCATTTT. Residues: CASSPIRGLGNQPQHF.

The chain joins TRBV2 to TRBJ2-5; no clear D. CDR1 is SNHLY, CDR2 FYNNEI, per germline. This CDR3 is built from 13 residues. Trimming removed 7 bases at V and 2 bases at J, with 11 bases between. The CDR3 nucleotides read TGTGCCAGCATTATGGGCATTCAAGAGACCCAGTACTTC. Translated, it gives CASIMGIQETQYF. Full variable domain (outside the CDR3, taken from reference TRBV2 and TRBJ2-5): EPEVTQTPSHQVTQMGQEVILRCVPISNHLYFYWYRQILGQKVEFLVSFYNNEISEKSEIFDDQFSVERPDGSNFTLKIRSTKLEDSAMYFCASIMGIQETQYFGPGTRLLVL.

CDR3 sequence: CAISDGGGRRSPLHF. The CDR3 DNA is TGTGCCATCAGTGACGGGGGTGGGAGAAGGTCACCCCTCCACTTT. V is TRBV10-3 and J is TRBJ1-6; D perhaps matches TRBD1 (5 bases). Trimming cost V 3 bases and J 10 bases, with 16 bases left between them. This CDR3 is 15 amino acids long. Germline values: CDR1 ENHRY, CDR2 SYGVKD.

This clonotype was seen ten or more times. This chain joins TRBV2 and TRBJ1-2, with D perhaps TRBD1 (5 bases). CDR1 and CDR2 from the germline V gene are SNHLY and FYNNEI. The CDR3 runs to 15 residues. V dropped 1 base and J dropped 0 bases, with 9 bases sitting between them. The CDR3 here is CASSEEGSTNYGYTF. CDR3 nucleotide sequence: TGTGCCAGCAGTGAAGAGGGGTCTACTAACTATGGCTACACCTTC.

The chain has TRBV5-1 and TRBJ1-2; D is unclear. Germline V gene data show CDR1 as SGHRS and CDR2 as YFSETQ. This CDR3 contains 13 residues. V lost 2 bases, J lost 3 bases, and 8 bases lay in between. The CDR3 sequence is CASSFTDDYGYTF. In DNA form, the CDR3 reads TGCGCCAGCAGCTTCACCGATGACTATGGCTACACCTTC. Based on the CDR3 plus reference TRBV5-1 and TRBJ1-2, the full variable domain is KAGVTQTPRYLIKTRGQQVTLSCSPISGHRSVSWYQQTPGQGLQFLFEYFSETQRNKGNFPGRFSGRQFSNSRSEMNVSTLELGDSALYLCASSFTDDYGYTFGSGTRLTVV.

This CDR3 reads CASKRGRGSYEQYF. DNA for the CDR3: TGTGCCAGCAAAAGGGGGCGCGGGTCCTACGAGCAGTACTTC. The chain employs TRBV2 and TRBJ2-7; 7 bases agree with TRBD1. The V segment lost 7 bases and the J segment 1 base; nucleotides outside the gene matches: 7. In germline, CDR1 is SNHLY, CDR2 FYNNEI. The CDR3 consists of 14 residues.

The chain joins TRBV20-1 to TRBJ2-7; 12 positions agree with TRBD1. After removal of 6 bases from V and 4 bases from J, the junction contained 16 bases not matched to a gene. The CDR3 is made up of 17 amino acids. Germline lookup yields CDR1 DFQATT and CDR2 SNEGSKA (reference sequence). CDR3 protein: CSARGTGGDVAGYEQYF. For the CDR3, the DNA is TGCAGTGCCAGGGGGACAGGGGGCGATGTGGCCGGGTACGAGCAGTACTTC.

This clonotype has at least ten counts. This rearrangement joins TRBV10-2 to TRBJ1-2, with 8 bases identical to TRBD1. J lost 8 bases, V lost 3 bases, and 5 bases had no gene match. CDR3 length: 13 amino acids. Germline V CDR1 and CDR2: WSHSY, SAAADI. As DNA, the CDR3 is TGCGCCAGCAGTGAACGCGGGACAGGAGGCTACACCTTC. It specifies CASSERGTGGYTF.

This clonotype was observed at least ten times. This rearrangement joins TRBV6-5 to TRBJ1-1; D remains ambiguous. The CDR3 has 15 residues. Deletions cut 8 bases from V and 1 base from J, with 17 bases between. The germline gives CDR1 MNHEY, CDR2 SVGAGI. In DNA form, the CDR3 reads TGTGCCAGCCTTAGGAGGGAAAATGGGAACACTGAAGCTTTCTTT. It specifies CASLRRENGNTEAFF.

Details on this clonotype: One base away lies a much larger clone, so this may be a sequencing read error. This chain's CDR3 is CASSPPGPLHF. CDR3 bases: TGCGCCAGCAGCCCACCGGGACCCCTTCACTTC. This chain connects TRBV4-1 to TRBJ1-6; weak D call: TRBD1 (5 bases). Germline V lookup: CDR1 MGHRA, CDR2 YSYEKL. The CDR3 is 11 amino acids.

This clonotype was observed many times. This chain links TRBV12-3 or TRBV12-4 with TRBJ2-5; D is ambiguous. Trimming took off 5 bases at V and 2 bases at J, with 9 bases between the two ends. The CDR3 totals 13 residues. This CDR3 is CASSPPRQETQYF. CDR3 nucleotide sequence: TGTGCCAGCAGTCCTCCTCGACAAGAGACCCAGTACTTC.

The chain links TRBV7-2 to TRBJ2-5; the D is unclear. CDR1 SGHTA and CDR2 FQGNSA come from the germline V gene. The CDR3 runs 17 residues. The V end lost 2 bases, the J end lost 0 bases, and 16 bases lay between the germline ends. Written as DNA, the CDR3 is TGTGCCAGCAGCTTAATATCGTTCGGAAAGAACCAAGAGACCCAGTACTTC. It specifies CASSLISFGKNQETQYF.

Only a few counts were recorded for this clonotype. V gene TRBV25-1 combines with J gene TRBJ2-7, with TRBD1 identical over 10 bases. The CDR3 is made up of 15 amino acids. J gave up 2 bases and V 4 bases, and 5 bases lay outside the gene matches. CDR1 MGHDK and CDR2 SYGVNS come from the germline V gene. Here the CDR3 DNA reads TGTGCCAGCAGTGTAGGGACAGGGGCAGCCTACGAGCAGTACTTC. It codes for CASSVGTGAAYEQYF.

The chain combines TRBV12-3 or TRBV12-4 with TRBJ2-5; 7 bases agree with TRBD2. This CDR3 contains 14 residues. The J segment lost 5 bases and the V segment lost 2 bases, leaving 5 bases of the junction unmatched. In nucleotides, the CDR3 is TGTGCCAGCAGTTTACGTCGGCGGGAGGAGACCCAGTACTTC. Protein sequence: CASSLRRREETQYF.

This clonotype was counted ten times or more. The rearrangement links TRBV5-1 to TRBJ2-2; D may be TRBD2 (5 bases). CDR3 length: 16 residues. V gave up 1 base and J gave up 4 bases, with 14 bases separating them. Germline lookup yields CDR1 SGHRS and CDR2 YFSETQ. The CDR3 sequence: CASSLRVSATTGELFF. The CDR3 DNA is TGCGCCAGCAGCTTGAGGGTTAGCGCCACCACCGGGGAGCTGTTTTTT.

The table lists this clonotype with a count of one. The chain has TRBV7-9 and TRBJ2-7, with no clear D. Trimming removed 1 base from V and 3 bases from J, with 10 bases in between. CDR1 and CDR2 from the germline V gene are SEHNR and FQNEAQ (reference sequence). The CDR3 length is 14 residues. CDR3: CASSLGLGLYEQYF. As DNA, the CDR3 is TGTGCCAGCAGCTTAGGGTTAGGGCTCTACGAGCAGTACTTC.

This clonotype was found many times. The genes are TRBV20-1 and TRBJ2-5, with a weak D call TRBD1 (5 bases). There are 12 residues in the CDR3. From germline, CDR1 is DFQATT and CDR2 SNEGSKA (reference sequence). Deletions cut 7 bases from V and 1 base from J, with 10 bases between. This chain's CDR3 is CSGLTVQETQYF. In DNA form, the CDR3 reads TGCAGTGGCCTGACAGTCCAAGAGACCCAGTACTTC.

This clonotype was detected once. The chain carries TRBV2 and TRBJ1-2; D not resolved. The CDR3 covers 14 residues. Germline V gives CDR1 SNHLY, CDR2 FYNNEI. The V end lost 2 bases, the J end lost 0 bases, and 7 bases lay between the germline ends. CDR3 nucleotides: TGTGCCAGCAGTGAAATCGCGGCTAACTATGGCTACACCTTC. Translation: CASSEIAANYGYTF.